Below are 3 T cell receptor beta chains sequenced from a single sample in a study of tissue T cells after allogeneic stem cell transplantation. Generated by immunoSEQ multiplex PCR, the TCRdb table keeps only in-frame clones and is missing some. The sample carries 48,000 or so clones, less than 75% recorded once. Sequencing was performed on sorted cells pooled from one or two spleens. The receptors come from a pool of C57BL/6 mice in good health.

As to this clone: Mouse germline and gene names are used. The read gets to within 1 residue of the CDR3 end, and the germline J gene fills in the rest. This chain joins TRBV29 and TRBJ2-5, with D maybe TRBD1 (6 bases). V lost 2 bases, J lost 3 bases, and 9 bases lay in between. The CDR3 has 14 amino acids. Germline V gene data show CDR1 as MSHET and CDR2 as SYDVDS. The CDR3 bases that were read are TGTGCTAGCAGTTTACCACAGGGACAAGACACCCAGTAC. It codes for CASSLPQGQDTQY. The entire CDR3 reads CASSLPQGQDTQYF.

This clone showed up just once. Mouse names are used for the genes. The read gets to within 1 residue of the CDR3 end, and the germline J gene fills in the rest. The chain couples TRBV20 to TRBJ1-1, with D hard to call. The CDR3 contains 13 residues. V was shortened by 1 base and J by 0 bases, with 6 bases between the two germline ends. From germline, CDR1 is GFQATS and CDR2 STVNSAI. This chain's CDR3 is CGARVQTNTEVFF. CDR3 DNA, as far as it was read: TGTGGTGCTAGGGTCCAGACAAACACAGAAGTCTTC.

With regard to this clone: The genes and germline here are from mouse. CDR3 loop: CASGETGETLYF. CDR3 bases read: TGTGCCAGCGGTGAGACTGGAGAAACGCTGTAT. The chain has TRBV13-2 and TRBJ2-3; possibly TRBD2 for D (6 bases). The read gets to within 1 residue of the CDR3 end, and the germline J gene fills in the rest. Trimming removed 2 bases from V and 5 bases from J, with 6 bases in between. This CDR3 comprises 12 residues. From germline, CDR1 is NNHNN and CDR2 SYGAGS (reference sequence).